This TCR beta chain was retrieved from a study of T cell responses to AZD1222 COVID-19 vaccine. Study results and caveats: Within unmutated variant regions lay the reported targets of nearly half of spike-specific TCRs. Recipients of two AZD1222 doses showed rising Spike-specific TCR breadth and depth.

The germline gives CDR1 LGHNA, CDR2 YNFKEQ. The trim removed 2 bases at V and 3 bases at J, leaving 7 bases unmatched. The CDR3 runs 16 residues. As to this clone: Its antigen remains unidentified.

Sequenced by immunoSEQ multiplex PCR; TCRdb stores in-frame clones only, minus some. The data contain under 95,000 clones, approximately 83% of them singletons. This sequence joins TRBV4-2 and TRBJ2-1, with 7 bases lining up with TRBD1. The sample here was peripheral blood, taken 28 days after the second AZD1222 dose. The source is an adult who received the AZD1222 COVID-19 vaccine. The CDR3 reads CASSQSTGAVYNEQFF. The CDR3 coding sequence is TGTGCCAGCAGCCAATCAACAGGGGCGGTCTACAATGAGCAGTTCTTC.